A few counts support the clone carrying this T cell receptor (beta chain). From RNA transcripts, TCR beta CDR3 regions were amplified. When the TCR CDR3 underwent first-round RT-PCR, the HTBI primer set was used. TCRdb re-called the multiplex PCR reads with MiXCR, one entry per CDR3 protein. In the table there are about 700,000 distinct CDR3 sequences, about 14% of which are singletons. The entry originates in a study of T cells in Graves' hyperthyroidism and ophthalmopathy. Stable Graves' hyperthyroidism meant no ophthalmopathy progression within 18 months. Out of over 9 ml of fresh peripheral blood came the PBMCs. The V end lost 4 bases, the J end lost 2 bases, and 18 bases lay between the germline ends. The CDR3 runs 16 residues. Germline assignment: CDR1 SGHNT and CDR2 YYREEE (reference sequence).

This rearrangement joins TRBV5-4 to TRBJ2-5; either TRBD1 or TRBD2 may fit D (5 bases each). The sequence came from a woman between 18 and 30 years old with Graves' hyperthyroidism. The sample taken for sequencing was blood. The CDR3 here is CASSRGPSDRQETQYF. The CDR3, as DNA: TGTGCCAGCAGCCGAGGGCCCTCCGACAGACAAGAGACCCAGTACTTC.